This T cell receptor (beta chain) was sequenced in a study of cytomegalovirus exposure and HLA in healthy donors. Amplification used 60 Vbeta primers and 13 Jbeta primers. Sequencing was performed with immunoSEQ multiplex PCR; in TCRdb, only in-frame clones are kept and a portion is missing. Counted here are some 170,000 clones, more than 70% occurring once; the ten biggest clones make up 1.3% to 1.5%. Germline loops: CDR1 SEHNR, CDR2 FQNEAQ (reference sequence). This CDR3 has 17 residues. Concerning this clone: At one end the junction does not follow the germline gene, possibly because of a read error.

The receptor comes from a man aged 55 to 70 in good health and CMV-seronegative. Sequenced material: PBMCs. This chain connects TRBV7-9 to TRBJ2-7; D unresolved. The CDR3 nucleotides are TGTTCCAGCAGCTTAGTGGCATCACTACGATTCGACTACGAGCAGTACTTC. It specifies CSSSLVASLRFDYEQYF.